This T cell receptor beta chain was obtained from a study of CD8 T cells in ankylosing spondylitis. This clonotype was detected ten times or more. One entry per CDR3 protein results from TCRdb running MiXCR on the 5' RACE reads. Of approximately 220,000 distinct CDR3 sequences listed, around a quarter are singletons. Germline CDR1 is DFQATT and CDR2 is SNEGSKA (reference sequence). Unmatched junction bases numbered 13, after V lost 7 bases and J lost 3 bases. The CDR3 length is 15 residues. The rearrangement uses TRBV20-1 and TRBJ2-3, with TRBD2 matching 7 bases. Sequencing was performed on blood, either unsorted or a sorted T cell fraction (not recorded which). This sequence originates from a male donor with ankylosing spondylitis or in good health (not recorded which). The CDR3 coding sequence is TGCAGTGTCTTACCCCCGGTTAGCGGGACAGATACGCAGTATTTT. It is translated as CSVLPPVSGTDTQYF.